These 7 T cell receptor beta chains were sequenced from one sample in a study of beta chain features in type 1 diabetes. The study, taken as a whole, reports: Type 1 diabetes patients had TCRB CDR3s that were shorter (moderately but significantly so) in all four CD4+ subsets.

Every bit of the isolated RNA underwent reverse transcription, so sequencing read expressed TCRB transcripts. This table comes from immunoSEQ multiplex PCR, and its TCRdb copy is limited to in-frame clones, with some not included. Among 150,000 to 200,000 clones listed, 63% were seen once. No cognate antigen is known for these TCRs. Sequencing input: naive CD4+ T cells from blood. Source of these receptors: a man aged 25 to 40 with type 1 diabetes.

This chain uses TRBV4-1 with TRBJ2-4; D is uncertain. Germline loops: CDR1 MGHRA, CDR2 YSYEKL. The CDR3 has 14 residues. V lost 0 bases, J lost 9 bases, and 12 bases lay in between. The CDR3 bases are TGCGCCAGCAGCCAAGATCCCCGCCAGGCCATTCAGTACTTC. Protein sequence: CASSQDPRQAIQYF.

This clone was detected once. This chain uses TRBV30 with TRBJ1-5; D gene ambiguous. In germline, CDR1 is GTSNPN, CDR2 SVGIG (reference sequence). Trimming removed 0 bases from V and 5 bases from J, with 5 bases in between. The CDR3 covers 12 residues. CDR3 DNA: TGTGCCTGGAGTGTATTTCATCAGCCCCAGCATTTT. It encodes CAWSVFHQPQHF.

The V call is TRBV20-1, the J call TRBJ1-3; D remains ambiguous. CDR3 length: 11 amino acids. In germline, CDR1 is DFQATT, CDR2 SNEGSKA (reference sequence). The CDR3 loop reads CALDGGNTIYF. As DNA, the CDR3 is TGCGCCCTCGACGGTGGAAACACCATATATTTT.

V and J are TRBV14 and TRBJ1-6, with D unresolved. Trimming cost V 2 bases and J 11 bases, with 10 bases left between them. Germline lookup yields CDR1 SGHDN and CDR2 FVKESK. The CDR3 is 13 amino acids. Here the CDR3 reads CASSQKAQTPLHF. In nucleotides, the CDR3 is TGTGCCAGCAGCCAAAAGGCCCAGACACCCCTCCACTTT.

The J gene is TRBJ2-3, the V gene TRBV7-2; D perhaps matches TRBD1 (5 bases). The V and J ends lost 0 bases and 0 bases respectively, with 7 bases between them. This CDR3 is 15 amino acids long. CDR1 SGHTA and CDR2 FQGNSA come from the germline V gene. The CDR3 bases are TGTGCCAGCAGCTTAGCGGGGCCGAGCACAGATACGCAGTATTTT. Its translation: CASSLAGPSTDTQYF.

The V gene is TRBV6-5, the J gene TRBJ2-3, with D tentatively TRBD1 (5 bases). Germline CDR1 and CDR2: MNHEY and SVGAGI. V was shortened by 2 bases and J by 8 bases, with 5 bases between the two germline ends. The CDR3 is made up of 11 amino acids. The CDR3 DNA sequence: TGTGCCAGCAGTTACGGGGCTACGCAGTATTTT. It is translated as CASSYGATQYF.

The chain is built from TRBV29-1 and TRBJ2-5; no firm D call. The CDR3 has 13 residues. V shed 7 bases and J shed 5 bases, with 17 bases lying between them. The germline CDR1 and CDR2 sequences are SQVTM and ANQGSEA. The CDR3 DNA reads as TGCAGCGCTTTGCAACGGCGTGGGGAGACCCAGTACTTC. It is translated as CSALQRRGETQYF.